The next 10 T cell receptor beta chains were all read from a single sample in a study of cytomegalovirus exposure and HLA in healthy donors. PCR involved 60 Vbeta and 13 Jbeta primers. The data were produced by immunoSEQ multiplex PCR, yet TCRdb's version contains in-frame clones alone and is incomplete. This sample yields over 85,000 clones, of which 76% are seen a single time; roughly 13% belongs to the top ten. The sample consisted of PBMCs. The receptors were sampled from a young man in good health and CMV-seropositive.

This clone was seen just once. This chain uses TRBV6-5 with TRBJ2-7; tentatively, D is TRBD1 (8 bases). This CDR3 is built from 15 residues. Trimming took off 8 bases at V and 4 bases at J, with 21 bases between the two ends. Germline CDR1 and CDR2: MNHEY and SVGAGI. CDR3 in amino acids: CASRRGAGGSYEQYF. Written as DNA, the CDR3 is TGTGCCAGCCGCCGGGGGGCAGGGGGCTCTTACGAGCAGTACTTC.

V is TRBV7-2 and J is TRBJ2-1, with 14 bases lining up with TRBD2. CDR1 and CDR2 from the germline V gene are SGHTA and FQGNSA. This CDR3 has 17 amino acids. The trim removed 5 bases at V and 8 bases at J, leaving 11 bases unmatched. The CDR3 bases are TGTGCCAGCAGCCCTAGGACTAGCGGGGGGTTCTTATATGAGCAGTTCTTC. It yields the protein CASSPRTSGGFLYEQFF.

The chain uses TRBV6-5 and TRBJ1-2; D may be TRBD1 (5 bases). Looked up from germline, CDR1 is MNHEY and CDR2 is SVGAGI. V gave up 8 bases and J gave up 5 bases, with 18 bases separating them. CDR3 size: 14 residues. Written as DNA, the CDR3 is TGTGCCAGCCGGCGGGGACGAGCTGCTTATGGCTACACCTTC. Protein: CASRRGRAAYGYTF.

Written as DNA, the CDR3 is TGTGCCAGTAGTCTGGATCCGGGACTAGCGGGGGGGCAGGAGACCCAGTACTTC. Translation: CASSLDPGLAGGQETQYF. The rearrangement links TRBV19 to TRBJ2-5; TRBD2 aligns across 16 bases. Per the germline V gene, CDR1 is LNHDA and CDR2 is SQIVND (reference sequence). Losses at the gene ends were 5 bases for V and 5 bases for J; bases not matched to a gene: 11. This CDR3 has 18 amino acids.

The gene calls are TRBV7-2 and TRBJ1-6, with TRBD1 matching over 7 bases. The CDR3 spans 14 residues. The V and J ends lost 4 bases and 8 bases, in that order; junction bases with no gene match: 5. The V gene's germline CDR1 is SGHTA and CDR2 FQGNSA. The CDR3 DNA follows: TGTGCCAGCAGCTATACAGGGGCGGATTCACCCCTCCACTTT. Translated, it gives CASSYTGADSPLHF.

The gene calls are TRBV5-1 and TRBJ2-5, with TRBD2 matching 11 bases. CDR3 length: 15 amino acids. Germline V gene data show CDR1 as SGHRS and CDR2 as YFSETQ. V lost 0 bases and J lost 5; bases outside the gene matches: 3. The CDR3 loop reads CASSLVSGGAETQYF. In DNA form, the CDR3 reads TGCGCCAGCAGCTTGGTTAGCGGGGGGGCCGAGACCCAGTACTTC.

The gene calls are TRBV4-1 and TRBJ1-1; the D is unclear. CDR3 length: 16 residues. V was cut by 0 bases and J by 1 base, with 12 bases left in between. Germline V gene data show CDR1 as MGHRA and CDR2 as YSYEKL. CDR3 in DNA: TGCGCCAGCAGCCAAGATGAAACATTCCCGAACACTGAAGCTTTCTTT. This codes for CASSQDETFPNTEAFF.

V and J are TRBV2 and TRBJ1-6; TRBD1 might be the D (5 bases). Per the germline V gene, CDR1 is SNHLY and CDR2 is FYNNEI. Trimming stripped 7 bases from V and 6 bases from J, with 10 bases between. The CDR3 has 13 amino acids. CDR3 in DNA: TGTGCCAGCAAGGACGGGGGTAATTCACCCCTCCACTTT. Its protein product is CASKDGGNSPLHF.

The CDR3: CASSQDADSSGVVQETQYF. The CDR3 nucleotides are TGCGCCAGCAGCCAAGATGCGGACTCTAGCGGGGTTGTTCAAGAGACCCAGTACTTC. The chain links TRBV4-3 to TRBJ2-5; 9 positions match TRBD2. Germline lookup yields CDR1 LGHNA and CDR2 YSLEER. CDR3 length: 19 residues. The ends lost 0 bases at V and 2 bases at J; junction bases unmatched: 13.

The chain combines TRBV4-1 with TRBJ2-5; D might be TRBD2 (7 bases). The CDR3 totals 14 residues. CDR1 MGHRA and CDR2 YSYEKL come from the germline V gene. The V end lost 1 base, the J end lost 7 bases, and 13 bases lay between the germline ends. CDR3 amino acids: CASSQAPGEGTQYF. CDR3 nucleotide sequence: TGCGCCAGCAGCCAAGCTCCAGGGGAGGGGACCCAGTACTTC.